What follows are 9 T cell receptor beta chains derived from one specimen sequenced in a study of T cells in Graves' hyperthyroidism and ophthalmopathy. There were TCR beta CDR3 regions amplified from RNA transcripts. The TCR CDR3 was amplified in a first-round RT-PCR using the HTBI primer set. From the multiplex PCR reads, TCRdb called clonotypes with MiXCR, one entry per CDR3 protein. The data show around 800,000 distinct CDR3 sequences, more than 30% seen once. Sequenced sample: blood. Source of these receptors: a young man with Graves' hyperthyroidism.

CDR3 protein: CATKGGTSGAYYEQYF. CDR3 DNA sequence: TGTGCCACAAAAGGAGGGACTAGCGGGGCGTACTACGAGCAGTACTTC. The V gene is TRBV2, the J gene TRBJ2-7; the match to TRBD2 covers 13 bases. The CDR3 loop spans 16 amino acids. Unmatched junction bases numbered 12, after V lost 10 bases and J lost 3 bases. The germline V gene has CDR1 SNHLY and CDR2 FYNNEI.

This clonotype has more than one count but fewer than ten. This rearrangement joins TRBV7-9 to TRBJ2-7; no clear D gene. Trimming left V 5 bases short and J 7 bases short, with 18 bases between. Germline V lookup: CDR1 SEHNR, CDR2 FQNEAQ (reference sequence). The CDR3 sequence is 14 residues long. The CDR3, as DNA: TGTGCCAGCAGCCTCCAAAGTTCGGGCGGTGAGCAGTACTTC. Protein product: CASSLQSSGGEQYF.

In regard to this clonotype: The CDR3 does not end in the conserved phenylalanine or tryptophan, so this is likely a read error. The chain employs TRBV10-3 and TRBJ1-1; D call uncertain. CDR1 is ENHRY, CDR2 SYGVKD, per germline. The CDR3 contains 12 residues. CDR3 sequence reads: CASSSGNTEAFL. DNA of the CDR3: TGTGCCAGCAGTTCGGGGAACACTGAAGCTTTCCTT.

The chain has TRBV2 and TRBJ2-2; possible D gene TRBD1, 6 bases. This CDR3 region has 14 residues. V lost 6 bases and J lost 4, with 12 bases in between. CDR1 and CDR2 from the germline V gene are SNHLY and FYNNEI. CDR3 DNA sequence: TGTGCCAGCAGCAAGGACAGCTTCACCGGGGAGCTGTTTTTT. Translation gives CASSKDSFTGELFF.

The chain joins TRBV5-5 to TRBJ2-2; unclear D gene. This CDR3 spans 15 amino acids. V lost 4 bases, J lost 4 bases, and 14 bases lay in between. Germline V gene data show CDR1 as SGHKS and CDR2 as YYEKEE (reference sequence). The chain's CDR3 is CASSQFRPSTGELFF. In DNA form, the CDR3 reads TGTGCCAGCAGCCAGTTCCGCCCCAGCACCGGGGAGCTGTTTTTT.

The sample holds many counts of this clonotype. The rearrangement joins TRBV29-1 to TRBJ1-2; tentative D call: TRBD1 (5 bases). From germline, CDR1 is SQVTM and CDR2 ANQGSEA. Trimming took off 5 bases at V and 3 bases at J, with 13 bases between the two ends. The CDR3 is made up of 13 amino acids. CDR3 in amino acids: CSVRRDGDYGYTF. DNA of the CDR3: TGCAGCGTTAGGAGGGACGGAGACTATGGCTACACCTTC.

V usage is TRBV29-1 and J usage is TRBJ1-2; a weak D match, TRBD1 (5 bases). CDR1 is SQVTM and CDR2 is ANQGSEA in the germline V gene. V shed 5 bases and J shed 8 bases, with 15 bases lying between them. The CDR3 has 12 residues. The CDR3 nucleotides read TGCAGCGTTTCTAGCGGGGGAGACGGCTACACCTTC. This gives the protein CSVSSGGDGYTF.

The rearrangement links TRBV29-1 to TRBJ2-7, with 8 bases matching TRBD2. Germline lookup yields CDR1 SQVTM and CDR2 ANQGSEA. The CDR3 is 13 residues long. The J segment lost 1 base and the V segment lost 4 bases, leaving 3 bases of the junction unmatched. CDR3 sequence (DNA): TGCAGCGTTGTACTAGCGGAATCCTACGAGCAGTACTTC. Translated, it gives CSVVLAESYEQYF.

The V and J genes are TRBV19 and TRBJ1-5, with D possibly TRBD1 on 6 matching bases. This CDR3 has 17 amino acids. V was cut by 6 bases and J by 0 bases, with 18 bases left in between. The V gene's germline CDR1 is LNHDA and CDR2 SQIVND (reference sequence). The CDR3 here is CASRPRDKLLSNQPQHF. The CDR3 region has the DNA TGTGCCAGTAGACCCCGGGACAAGCTCCTTAGCAATCAGCCCCAGCATTTT.